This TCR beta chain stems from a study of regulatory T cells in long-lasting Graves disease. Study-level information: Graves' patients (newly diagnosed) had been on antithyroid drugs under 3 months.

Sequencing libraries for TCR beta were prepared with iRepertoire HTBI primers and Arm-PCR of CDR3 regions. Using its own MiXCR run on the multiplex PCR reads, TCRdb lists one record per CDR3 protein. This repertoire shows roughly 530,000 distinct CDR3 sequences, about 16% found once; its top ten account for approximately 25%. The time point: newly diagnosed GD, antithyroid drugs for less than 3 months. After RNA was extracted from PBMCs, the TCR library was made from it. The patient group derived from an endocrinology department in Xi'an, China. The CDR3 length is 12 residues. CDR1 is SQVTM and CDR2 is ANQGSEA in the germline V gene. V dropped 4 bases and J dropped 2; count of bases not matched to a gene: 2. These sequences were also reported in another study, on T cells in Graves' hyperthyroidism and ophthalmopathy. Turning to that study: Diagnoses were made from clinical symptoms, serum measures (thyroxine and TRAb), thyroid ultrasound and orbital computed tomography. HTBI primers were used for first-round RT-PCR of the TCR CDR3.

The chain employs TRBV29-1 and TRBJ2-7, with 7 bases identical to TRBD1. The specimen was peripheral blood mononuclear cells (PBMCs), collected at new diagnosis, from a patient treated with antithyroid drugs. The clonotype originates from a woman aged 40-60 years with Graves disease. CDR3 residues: CSVAGQTYEQYF. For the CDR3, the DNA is TGCAGCGTTGCGGGACAGACCTACGAGCAGTACTTC.